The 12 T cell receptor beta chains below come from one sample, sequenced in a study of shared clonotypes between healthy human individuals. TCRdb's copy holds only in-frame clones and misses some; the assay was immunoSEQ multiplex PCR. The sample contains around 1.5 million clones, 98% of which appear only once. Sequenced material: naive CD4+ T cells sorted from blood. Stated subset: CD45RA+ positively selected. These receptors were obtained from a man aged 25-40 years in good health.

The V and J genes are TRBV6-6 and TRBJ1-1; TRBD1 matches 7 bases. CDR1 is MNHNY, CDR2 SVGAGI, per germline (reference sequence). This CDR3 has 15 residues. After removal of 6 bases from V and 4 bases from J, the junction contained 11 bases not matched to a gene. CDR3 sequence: CASRSHRGVGTEAFF. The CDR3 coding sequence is TGTGCCAGCAGATCACACAGGGGTGTCGGCACTGAAGCTTTCTTT.

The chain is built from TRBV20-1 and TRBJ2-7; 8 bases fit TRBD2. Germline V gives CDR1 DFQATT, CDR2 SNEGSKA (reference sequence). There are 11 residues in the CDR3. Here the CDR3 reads CSGRGGSEQYF. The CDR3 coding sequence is TGCAGCGGGAGGGGAGGGTCCGAGCAGTACTTC.

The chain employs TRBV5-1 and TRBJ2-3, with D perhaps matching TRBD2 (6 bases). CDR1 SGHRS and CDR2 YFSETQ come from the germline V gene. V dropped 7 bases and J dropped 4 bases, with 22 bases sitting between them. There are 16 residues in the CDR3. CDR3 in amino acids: CASAGGISGVADTQYF. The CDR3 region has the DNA TGCGCCAGCGCCGGTGGGATCTCGGGAGTGGCAGATACGCAGTATTTT.

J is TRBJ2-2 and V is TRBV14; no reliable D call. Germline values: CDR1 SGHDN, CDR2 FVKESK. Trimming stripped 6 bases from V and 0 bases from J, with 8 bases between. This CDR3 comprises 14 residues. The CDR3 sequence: CASRGRPNTGELFF. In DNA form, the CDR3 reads TGTGCCAGCAGAGGCAGGCCGAACACCGGGGAGCTGTTTTTT.

CDR3 bases: TGCGCCAGCAGTGATCGCGGGAGGGCCCAGAATGAGCAGTTCTTC. Residues: CASSDRGRAQNEQFF. V and J are TRBV5-1 and TRBJ2-1, with 9 bases matching TRBD2. Germline lookup yields CDR1 SGHRS and CDR2 YFSETQ. The CDR3 loop spans 15 amino acids. V shed 5 bases, J shed 7 bases, and the junction held 10 bases outside the gene matches.

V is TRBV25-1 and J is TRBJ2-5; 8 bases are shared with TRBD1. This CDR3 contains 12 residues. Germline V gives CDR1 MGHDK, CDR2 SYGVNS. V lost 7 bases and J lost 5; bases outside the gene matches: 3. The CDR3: CASKDRVETQYF. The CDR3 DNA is TGTGCCAGCAAGGACAGGGTGGAGACCCAGTACTTC.

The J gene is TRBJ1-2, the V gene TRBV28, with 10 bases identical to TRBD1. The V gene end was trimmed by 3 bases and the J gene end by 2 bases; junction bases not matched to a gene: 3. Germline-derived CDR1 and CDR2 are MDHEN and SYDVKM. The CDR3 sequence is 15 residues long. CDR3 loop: CASSFADRGNYGYTF. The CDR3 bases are TGTGCCAGCAGTTTCGCGGACAGGGGGAACTATGGCTACACCTTC.

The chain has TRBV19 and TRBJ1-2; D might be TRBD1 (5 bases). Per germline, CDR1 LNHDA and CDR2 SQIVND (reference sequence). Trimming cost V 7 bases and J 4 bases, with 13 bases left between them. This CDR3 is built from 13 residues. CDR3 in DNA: TGTGCCAGTAACCCCGGGGCGCGCTATGGCTACACCTTC. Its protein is CASNPGARYGYTF.

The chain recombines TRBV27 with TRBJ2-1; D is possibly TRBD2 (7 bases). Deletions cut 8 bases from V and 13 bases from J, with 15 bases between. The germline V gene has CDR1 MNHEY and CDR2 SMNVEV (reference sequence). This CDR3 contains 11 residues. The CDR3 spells CASVGGGLQFF. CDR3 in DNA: TGTGCCAGCGTGGGAGGGGGACTACAGTTCTTC.

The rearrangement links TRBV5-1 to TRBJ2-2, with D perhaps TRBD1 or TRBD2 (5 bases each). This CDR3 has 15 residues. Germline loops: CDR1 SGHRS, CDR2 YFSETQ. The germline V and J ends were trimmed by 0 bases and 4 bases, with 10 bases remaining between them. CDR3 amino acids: CASSLGDPSTGELFF. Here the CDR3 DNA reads TGCGCCAGCAGCTTGGGGGACCCATCCACCGGGGAGCTGTTTTTT. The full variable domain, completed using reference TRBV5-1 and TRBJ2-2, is KAGVTQTPRYLIKTRGQQVTLSCSPISGHRSVSWYQQTPGQGLQFLFEYFSETQRNKGNFPGRFSGRQFSNSRSEMNVSTLELGDSALYLCASSLGDPSTGELFFGEGSRLTVL.

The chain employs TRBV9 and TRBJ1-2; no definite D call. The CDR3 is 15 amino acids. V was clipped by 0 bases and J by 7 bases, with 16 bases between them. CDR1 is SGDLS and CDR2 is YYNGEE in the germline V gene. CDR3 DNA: TGTGCCAGCAGCGTAGCCATTGACGGTTCTGGTGGCTACACCTTC. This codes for CASSVAIDGSGGYTF.

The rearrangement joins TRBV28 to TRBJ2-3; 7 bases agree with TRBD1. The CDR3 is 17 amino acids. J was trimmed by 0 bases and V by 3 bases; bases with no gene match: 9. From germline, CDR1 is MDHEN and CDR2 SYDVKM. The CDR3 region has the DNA TGTGCCAGCAGTTTTCCCTGGGACAGCCCTAGCACAGATACGCAGTATTTT. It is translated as CASSFPWDSPSTDTQYF.